This T cell receptor beta chain was obtained from a study of T cells in Graves' hyperthyroidism and ophthalmopathy. With V trimmed by 6 bases and J by 3 bases, 6 bases remained unmatched. The CDR3 sequence is 14 residues long. Looked up from germline, CDR1 is MDHEN and CDR2 is SYDVKM. The investigators amplified TCR beta CDR3 regions from RNA transcripts. Primed by the HTBI set, a first-round RT-PCR was run on the TCR CDR3. TCRdb reprocessed the multiplex PCR reads via MiXCR and lists one record per CDR3 protein. The repertoire holds hundreds of thousands of distinct CDR3 sequences, with roughly 15% as singletons. Ophthalmopathy in the patients scored at least 3 on Clinical Activity Score and at least 4 on NOSPECS grade, lasting under 3 months. This clonotype was detected many times.

The sequencing sample was made of blood. The chain combines TRBV28 with TRBJ2-7, with TRBD1 matching over 9 bases. The clonotype comes from a man younger than 30 with Graves' ophthalmopathy. The CDR3 bases are TGTGCCAGCAGGGGACAGGGCTTATACTACGAGCAGTACTTC. Its translation is CASRGQGLYYEQYF.